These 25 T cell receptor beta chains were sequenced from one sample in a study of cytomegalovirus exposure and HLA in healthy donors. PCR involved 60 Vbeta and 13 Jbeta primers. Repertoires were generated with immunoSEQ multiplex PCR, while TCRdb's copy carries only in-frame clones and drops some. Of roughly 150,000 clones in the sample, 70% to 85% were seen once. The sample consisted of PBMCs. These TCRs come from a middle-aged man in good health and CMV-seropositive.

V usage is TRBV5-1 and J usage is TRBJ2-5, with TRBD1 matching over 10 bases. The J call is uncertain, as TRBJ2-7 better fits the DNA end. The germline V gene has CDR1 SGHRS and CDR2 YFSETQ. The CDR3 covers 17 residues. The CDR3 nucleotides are TGCGCCAGCAGCAGAGCCGCGGGACAGGGGAGCTCCTACGAGCAGTACTTC. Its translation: CASSRAAGQGSSYEQYF.

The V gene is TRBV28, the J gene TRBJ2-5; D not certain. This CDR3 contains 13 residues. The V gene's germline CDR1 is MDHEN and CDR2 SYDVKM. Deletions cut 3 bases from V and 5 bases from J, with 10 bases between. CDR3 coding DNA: TGTGCCAGCAGTTTCCAGCTGAGGGAGACCCAGTACTTC. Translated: CASSFQLRETQYF. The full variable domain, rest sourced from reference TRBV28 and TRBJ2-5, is DVKVTQSSRYLVKRTGEKVFLECVQDMDHENMFWYRQDPGLGLRLIYFSYDVKMKEKGDIPEGYSVSREKKERFSLILESASTNQTSMYLCASSFQLRETQYFGPGTRLLVL.

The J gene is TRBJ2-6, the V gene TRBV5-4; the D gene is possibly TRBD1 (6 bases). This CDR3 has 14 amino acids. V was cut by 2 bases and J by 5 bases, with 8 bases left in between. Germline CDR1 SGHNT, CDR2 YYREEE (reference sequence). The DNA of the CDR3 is TGTGCCAGCAGCTTCCGGGACAGGGCCAACGTCCTGACTTTC. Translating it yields CASSFRDRANVLTF.

As DNA, the CDR3 is TGTGCCAGCAGGCTTACAGGGGATACGCAGTATTTT. Protein product: CASRLTGDTQYF. The J gene is TRBJ2-3, the V gene TRBV6-1; a possible D gene is TRBD1 (6 bases). Germline V gene data show CDR1 as MNHNS and CDR2 as SASEGT. V shed 6 bases and J shed 6 bases, with 10 bases lying between them. CDR3 length: 12 amino acids.

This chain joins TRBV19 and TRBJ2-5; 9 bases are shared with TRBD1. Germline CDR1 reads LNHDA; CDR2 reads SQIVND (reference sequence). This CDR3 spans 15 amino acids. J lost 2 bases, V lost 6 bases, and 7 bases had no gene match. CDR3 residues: CASSFPGQGQETQYF. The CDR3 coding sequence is TGTGCCAGTAGCTTTCCGGGACAGGGTCAAGAGACCCAGTACTTC.

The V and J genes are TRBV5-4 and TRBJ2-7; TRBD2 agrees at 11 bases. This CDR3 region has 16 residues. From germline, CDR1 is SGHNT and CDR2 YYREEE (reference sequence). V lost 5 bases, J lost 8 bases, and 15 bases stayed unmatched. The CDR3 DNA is TGTGCCAGCAGTCCCATAGGGACTAGCGGTCCTTACAAGCAGTACTTC. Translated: CASSPIGTSGPYKQYF.

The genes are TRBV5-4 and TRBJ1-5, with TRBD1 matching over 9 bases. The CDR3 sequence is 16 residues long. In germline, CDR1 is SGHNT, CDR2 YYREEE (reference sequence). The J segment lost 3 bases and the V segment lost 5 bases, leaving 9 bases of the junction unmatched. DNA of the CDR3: TGTGCCAGCAGTTTTGGGGGACAGGGTACCAATCAGCCCCAGCATTTT. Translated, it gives CASSFGGQGTNQPQHF.

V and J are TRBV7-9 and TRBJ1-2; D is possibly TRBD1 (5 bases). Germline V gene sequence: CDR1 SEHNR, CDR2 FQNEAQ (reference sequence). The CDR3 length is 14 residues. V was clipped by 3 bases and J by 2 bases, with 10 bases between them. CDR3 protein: CASSFGQGNYGYTF. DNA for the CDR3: TGTGCCAGCAGCTTTGGCCAGGGAAACTATGGCTACACCTTC.

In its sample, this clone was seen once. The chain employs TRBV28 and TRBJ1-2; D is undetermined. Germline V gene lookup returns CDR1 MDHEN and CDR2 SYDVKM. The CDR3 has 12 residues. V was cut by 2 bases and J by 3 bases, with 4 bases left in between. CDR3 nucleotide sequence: TGTGCCAGCAGTTTAACGGACTATGGCTACACCTTC. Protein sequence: CASSLTDYGYTF.

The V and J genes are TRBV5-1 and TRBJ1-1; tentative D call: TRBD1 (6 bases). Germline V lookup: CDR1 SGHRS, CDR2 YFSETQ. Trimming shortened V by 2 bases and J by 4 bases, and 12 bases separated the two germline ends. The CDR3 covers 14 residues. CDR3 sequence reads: CASSLYRVGTEAFF. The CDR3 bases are TGCGCCAGCAGCTTATACAGGGTGGGCACTGAAGCTTTCTTT.

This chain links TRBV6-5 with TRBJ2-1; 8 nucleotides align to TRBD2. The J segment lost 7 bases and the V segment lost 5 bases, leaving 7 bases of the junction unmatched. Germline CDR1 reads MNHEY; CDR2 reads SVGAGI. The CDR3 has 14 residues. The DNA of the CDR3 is TGTGCCAGCAGTACGCCCGGGACTAGAAATGAGCAGTTCTTC. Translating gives CASSTPGTRNEQFF.

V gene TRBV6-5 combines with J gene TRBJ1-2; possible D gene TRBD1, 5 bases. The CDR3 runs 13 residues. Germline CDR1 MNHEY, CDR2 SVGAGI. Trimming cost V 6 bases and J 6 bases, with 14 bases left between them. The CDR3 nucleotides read TGTGCCAGCAGCCCCCGCAGGGCCCATGGCTACACCTTC. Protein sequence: CASSPRRAHGYTF.

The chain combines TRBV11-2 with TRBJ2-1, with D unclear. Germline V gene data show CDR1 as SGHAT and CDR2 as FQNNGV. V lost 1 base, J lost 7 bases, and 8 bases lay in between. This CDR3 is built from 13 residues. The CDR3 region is CASSLGFSNEQFF. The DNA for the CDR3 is TGTGCCAGCAGCTTAGGGTTTAGTAATGAGCAGTTCTTC. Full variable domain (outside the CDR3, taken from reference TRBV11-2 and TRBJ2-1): EAGVAQSPRYKIIEKRQSVAFWCNPISGHATLYWYQQILGQGPKLLIQFQNNGVVDDSQLPKDRFSAERLKGVDSTLKIQPAKLEDSAVYLCASSLGFSNEQFFGPGTRLTVL.

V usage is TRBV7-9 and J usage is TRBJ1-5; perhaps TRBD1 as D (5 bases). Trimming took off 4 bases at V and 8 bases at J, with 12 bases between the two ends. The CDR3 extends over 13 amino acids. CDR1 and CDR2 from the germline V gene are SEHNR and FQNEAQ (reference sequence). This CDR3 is CASSSHEGEPQHF. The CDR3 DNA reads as TGTGCCAGCAGCTCGCATGAAGGGGAGCCCCAGCATTTT. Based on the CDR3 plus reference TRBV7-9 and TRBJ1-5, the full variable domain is DTGVSQNPRHKITKRGQNVTFRCDPISEHNRLYWYRQTLGQGPEFLTYFQNEAQLEKSRLLSDRFSAERPKGSFSTLEIQRTEQGDSAMYLCASSSHEGEPQHFGDGTRLSIL.

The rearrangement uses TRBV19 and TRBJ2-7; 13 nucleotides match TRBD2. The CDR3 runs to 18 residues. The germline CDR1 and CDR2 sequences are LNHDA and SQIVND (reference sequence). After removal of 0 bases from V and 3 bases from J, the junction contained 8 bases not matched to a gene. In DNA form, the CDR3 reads TGTGCCAGTAGTATAGACGGACTAGCGGGAGAGACGGGCTACGAGCAGTACTTC. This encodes CASSIDGLAGETGYEQYF.

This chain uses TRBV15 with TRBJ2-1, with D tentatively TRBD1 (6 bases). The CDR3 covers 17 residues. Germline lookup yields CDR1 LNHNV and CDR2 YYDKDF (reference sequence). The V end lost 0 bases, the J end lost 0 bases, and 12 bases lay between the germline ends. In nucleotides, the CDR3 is TGTGCCACCAGCAGAGAGGACAGCCTTAGCTCCTACAATGAGCAGTTCTTC. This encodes CATSREDSLSSYNEQFF.

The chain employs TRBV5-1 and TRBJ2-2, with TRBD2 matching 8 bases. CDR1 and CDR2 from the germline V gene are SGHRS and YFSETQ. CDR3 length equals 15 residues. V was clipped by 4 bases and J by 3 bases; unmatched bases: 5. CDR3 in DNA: TGCGCCAGCAGCCCCGGGGGGGTGGACACCGGGGAGCTGTTTTTT. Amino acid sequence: CASSPGGVDTGELFF.

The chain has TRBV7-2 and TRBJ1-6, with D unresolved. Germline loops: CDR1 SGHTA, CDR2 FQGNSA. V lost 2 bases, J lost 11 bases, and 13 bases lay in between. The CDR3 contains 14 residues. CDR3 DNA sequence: TGTGCCAGCAGCTTAAACCCGAGGAATACACCCCTCCACTTT. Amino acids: CASSLNPRNTPLHF.

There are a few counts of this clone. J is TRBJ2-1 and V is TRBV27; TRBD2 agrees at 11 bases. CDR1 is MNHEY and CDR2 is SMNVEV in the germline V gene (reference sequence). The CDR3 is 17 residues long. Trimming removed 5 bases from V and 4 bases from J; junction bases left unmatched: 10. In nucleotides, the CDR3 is TGTGCCAGCAGTCGCCCCCTAGCGGGAGGACTATACAATGAGCAGTTCTTC. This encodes CASSRPLAGGLYNEQFF.

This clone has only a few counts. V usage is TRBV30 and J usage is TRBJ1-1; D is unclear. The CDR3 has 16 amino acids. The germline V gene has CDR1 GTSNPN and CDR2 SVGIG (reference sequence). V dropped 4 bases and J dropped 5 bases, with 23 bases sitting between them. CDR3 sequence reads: CAWIGIRTTRGTEAFF. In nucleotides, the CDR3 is TGTGCCTGGATTGGGATTAGAACCACTCGAGGGACTGAAGCTTTCTTT.

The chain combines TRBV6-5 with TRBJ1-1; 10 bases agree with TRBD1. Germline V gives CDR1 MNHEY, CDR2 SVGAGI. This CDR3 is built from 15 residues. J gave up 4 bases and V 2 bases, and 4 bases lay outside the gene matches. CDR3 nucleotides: TGTGCCAGCAGTTACCGGACAGGGGGTATCACTGAAGCTTTCTTT. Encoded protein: CASSYRTGGITEAFF.

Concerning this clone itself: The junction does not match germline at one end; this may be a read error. CDR3 bases: TGCAGTGCTATCTTAGCGGGAGGAGCAAGGTTT. This sequence encodes CSAILAGGARF. The V call is TRBV20-1, the J call TRBJ2-3, with 10 bases fitting TRBD2. The CDR3 loop spans 11 amino acids. Germline V lookup: CDR1 DFQATT, CDR2 SNEGSKA (reference sequence).

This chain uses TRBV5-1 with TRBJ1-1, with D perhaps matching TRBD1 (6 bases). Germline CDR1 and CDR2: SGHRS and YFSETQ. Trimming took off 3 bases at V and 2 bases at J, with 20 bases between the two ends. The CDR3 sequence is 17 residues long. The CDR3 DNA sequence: TGCGCCAGCAGCTCGAGCATGGACAGCACAAGCAACACTGAAGCTTTCTTT. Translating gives CASSSSMDSTSNTEAFF.

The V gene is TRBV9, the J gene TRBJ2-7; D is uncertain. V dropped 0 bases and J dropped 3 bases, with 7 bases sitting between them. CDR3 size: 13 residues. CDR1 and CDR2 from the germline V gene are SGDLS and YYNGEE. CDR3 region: CASSVGADYEQYF. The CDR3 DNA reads TGTGCCAGCAGCGTAGGGGCCGACTACGAGCAGTACTTC.

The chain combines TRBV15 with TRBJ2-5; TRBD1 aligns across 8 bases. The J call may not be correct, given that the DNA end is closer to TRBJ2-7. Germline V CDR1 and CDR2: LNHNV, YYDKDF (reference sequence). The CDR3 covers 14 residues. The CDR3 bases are TGTGCCACCAGCGGCGTCAGGGGGCCCTACGAGCAGTACTTC. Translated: CATSGVRGPYEQYF.